Listed below are T cell receptor beta chains from one sample, sequenced in a study of CD8 T cells in ankylosing spondylitis. TCRdb recomputed calls from the 5' RACE reads with MiXCR, one row per CDR3 protein. Of around 540,000 distinct CDR3 sequences listed, about 13% were seen once; the top ten hold nearly 7%. Sequencing was performed on blood, either unsorted or a sorted T cell fraction (not recorded which). These receptors were taken from a male donor with ankylosing spondylitis. Both conserved end residues are part of each CDR3. The order of the fields is CDR3 protein, V gene, clone size. Clone size, where shown, is once, few, many, or a class for clones that have expanded.

CASSSNSGRASNEQFF	TRBV11-2	.
CASRQGLAGDGTDTQYF	TRBV10-1	.
CASSEKRGSGQPQHF	TRBV6-1	.
CASSSAVWASNEQFF	TRBV5-5	few
CATSDWGAGANVLTF	TRBV24-1	.
CASSFYVIGREKLFF	TRBV12-3/TRBV12-4	few
CASTKGTENYGYTF	TRBV2	few
CATSRDPGINEKLFF	TRBV15	.
CASSLLAARGGNEQFF	TRBV11-2	.
CASSDRTNYGYTF	TRBV7-9	few
CASSLRGTGVGDTQYF	TRBV5-1	.
CSVEGLAGAYEQFF	TRBV29-1	many
CATSEGRDTQYF	TRBV24-1	many
CASSRPGTGDNEQFF	TRBV4-2	.
CASTLRREGGNEQFF	TRBV7-8	.
CASSPRQGGNYGYTF	TRBV9	.
CASSPRGSHQYF	TRBV3-1	.
CASSLVPMGETQYF	TRBV11-2	few
CASSDRADTGELFF	TRBV2	few
CASKRDSYNEQFF	TRBV7-9	few
CASSFSPASGRIDTQYF	TRBV27	.
CSVVRTPPEQYF	TRBV29-1	.
CASSLDPTAAYTIYF	TRBV7-2	.
CAISRQGMNTEAFF	TRBV10-3	many
CASSFIAGVFGDTQYF	TRBV7-2	.
CASSFSGANTGELFF	TRBV5-1	.
CASSSTGVNYEQYF	TRBV5-1	.
CASSPILAGRVEQFF	TRBV12-3/TRBV12-4	.
CSARDIYEGGHQETQYF	TRBV20-1	few
CASSPRIGGSYNEQFF	TRBV27	.
CASSISGKQRNTEAFF	TRBV19	few
CASSAWDSDEQYF	TRBV7-9	.
CASSRAGDPGSEQFF	TRBV6-2/TRBV6-3	few
CSAIGTGYLNEKLFF	TRBV20-1	.
CSAREALLAKNIQYF	TRBV20-1	few
CASSTFINSPLHF	TRBV21-1	.
CASSLSPPGTEAFF	TRBV27	.
CASSYWGHQDTQYF	TRBV6-5	.
CASSPSRRTDTQYF	TRBV7-8	few
CASTYGLAGTGELFF	TRBV6-5	few
CASSLGDKDSSTDTQYF	TRBV7-9	few
CASSVSGSHEQYF	TRBV10-1	.
CASSLEGGGHIYGYTF	TRBV5-1	few
CASSLIPDTQYF	TRBV7-8	many
CSVAKGTLSTEAFF	TRBV29-1	.
CASSKGDREAYSNQPQHF	TRBV21-1	.
CASSTTPGTGQFF	TRBV5-1	many
CSARDPGTTGETQYF	TRBV20-1	few